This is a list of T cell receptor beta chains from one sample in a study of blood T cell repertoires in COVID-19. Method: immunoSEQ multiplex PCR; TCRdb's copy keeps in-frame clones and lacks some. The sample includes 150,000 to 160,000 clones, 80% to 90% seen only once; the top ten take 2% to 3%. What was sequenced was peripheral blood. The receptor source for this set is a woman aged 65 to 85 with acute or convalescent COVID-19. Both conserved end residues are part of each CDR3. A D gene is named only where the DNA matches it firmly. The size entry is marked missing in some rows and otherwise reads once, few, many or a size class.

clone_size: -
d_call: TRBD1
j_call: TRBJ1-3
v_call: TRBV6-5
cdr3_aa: CASSYSGQLSGNTIYF
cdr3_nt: TGTGCCAGCAGTTACTCGGGACAGCTCTCTGGAAACACCATATATTTT

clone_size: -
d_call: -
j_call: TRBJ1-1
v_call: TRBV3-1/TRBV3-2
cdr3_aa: CASSQGLGTSNTEAFF
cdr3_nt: TGTGCCAGCAGCCAGGGCCTTGGGACATCCAACACTGAAGCTTTCTTT

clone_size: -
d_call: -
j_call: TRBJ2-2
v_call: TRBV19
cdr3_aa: CASSSWGVATGELFF
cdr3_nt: TGTGCCAGTAGTAGTTGGGGGGTGGCAACCGGGGAGCTGTTTTTT

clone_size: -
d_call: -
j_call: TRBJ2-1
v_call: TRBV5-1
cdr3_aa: CASSLSIQSYNEQFF
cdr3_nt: TGCGCCAGCAGCTTGTCGATACAATCCTACAATGAGCAGTTCTTC

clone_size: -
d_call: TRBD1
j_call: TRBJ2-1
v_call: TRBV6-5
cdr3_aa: CASSSRDSIYNEQFF
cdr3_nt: TGTGCCAGCAGCTCCCGGGACAGCATCTACAATGAGCAGTTCTTC

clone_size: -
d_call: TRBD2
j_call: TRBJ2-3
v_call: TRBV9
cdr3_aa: CASSPGGAGPPLNYF
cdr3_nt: TGTGCCAGCAGCCCGGGGGGGGCGGGGCCACCTTTAAATTATTTT

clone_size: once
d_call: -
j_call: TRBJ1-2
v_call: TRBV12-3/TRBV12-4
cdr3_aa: CASSSYYGYTF
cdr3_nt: TGTGCCAGCAGTTCTTACTATGGCTACACCTTC

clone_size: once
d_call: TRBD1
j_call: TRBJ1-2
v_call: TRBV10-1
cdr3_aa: CASRAGQGGFGYTF
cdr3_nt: TGCGCCAGCAGAGCTGGACAGGGAGGGTTTGGCTACACCTTC

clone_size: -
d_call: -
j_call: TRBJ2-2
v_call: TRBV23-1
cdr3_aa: CASSLTLRPDSANTGELFF
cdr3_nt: TGCGCCAGCAGTCTTACTCTGCGCCCGGACAGTGCGAACACCGGGGAGCTGTTTTTT

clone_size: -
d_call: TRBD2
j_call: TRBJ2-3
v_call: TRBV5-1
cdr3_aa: CASSLSGGTDTQYF
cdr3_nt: TGCGCCAGCAGCTTGTCCGGGGGGACAGATACGCAGTATTTT

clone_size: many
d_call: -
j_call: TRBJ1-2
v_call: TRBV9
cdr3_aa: CASSVDDRINYGYTF
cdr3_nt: TGTGCCAGCAGCGTAGATGACAGGATAAACTATGGCTACACCTTC

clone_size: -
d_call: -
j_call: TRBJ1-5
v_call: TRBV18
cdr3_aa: CASSPPDTGDSNQPQHF
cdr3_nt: TGTGCCAGCTCACCACCGGACACGGGGGATAGCAATCAGCCCCAGCATTTT

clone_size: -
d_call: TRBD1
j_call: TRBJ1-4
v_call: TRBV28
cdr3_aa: CASSLRQGASEKLFF
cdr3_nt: TGTGCCAGCAGTTTACGACAGGGGGCGTCTGAAAAACTGTTTTTT

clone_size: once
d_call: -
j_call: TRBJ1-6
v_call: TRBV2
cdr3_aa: CASSEAGGPNSPLHF
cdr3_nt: TGTGCCAGCAGTGAAGCGGGGGGGCCGAATTCACCCCTCCACTTT

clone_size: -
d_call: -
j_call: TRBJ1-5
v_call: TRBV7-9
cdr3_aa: CASSLGGGVSNQPQHF
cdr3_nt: TGTGCCAGCAGCTTAGGAGGGGGGGTTAGCAATCAGCCCCAGCATTTT

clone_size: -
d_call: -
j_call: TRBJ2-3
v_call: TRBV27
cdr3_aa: CASSLAGLTDTQYF
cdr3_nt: TGTGCCAGCAGTTTGGCAGGGCTCACAGATACGCAGTATTTT

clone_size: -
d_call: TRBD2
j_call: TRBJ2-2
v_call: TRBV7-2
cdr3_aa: CASSLVWLAGNTGELFF
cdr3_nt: TGTGCCAGCAGCTTAGTATGGCTAGCGGGAAACACCGGGGAGCTGTTTTTT

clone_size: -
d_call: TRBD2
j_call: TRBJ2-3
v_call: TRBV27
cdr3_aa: CASSRRAAGLSPSTDTQYF
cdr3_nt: TGTGCCAGCAGTAGACGGGCGGCGGGACTATCGCCTAGCACAGATACGCAGTATTTT

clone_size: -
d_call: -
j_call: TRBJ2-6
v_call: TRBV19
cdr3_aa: CASNRQPLLGANVLTF
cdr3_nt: TGTGCCAGTAATCGACAGCCCTTGTTAGGGGCCAACGTCCTGACTTTC

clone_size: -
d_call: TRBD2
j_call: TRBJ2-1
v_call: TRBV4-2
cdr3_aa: CASSQTTSGGWNEQFF
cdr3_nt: TGTGCCAGCAGCCAAACAACTAGCGGGGGTTGGAATGAGCAGTTCTTC

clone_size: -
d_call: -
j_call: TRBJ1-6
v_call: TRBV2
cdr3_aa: CASRLRVLHF
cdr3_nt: TGTGCCAGCCGTTTGCGGGTCCTCCACTTT

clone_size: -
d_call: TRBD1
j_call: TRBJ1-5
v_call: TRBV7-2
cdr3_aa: CASSRGQGAEGPQHF
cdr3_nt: TGTGCCAGCAGCCGGGGACAGGGAGCCGAGGGGCCCCAGCATTTT

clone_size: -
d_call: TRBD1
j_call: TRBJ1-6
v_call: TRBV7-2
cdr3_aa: CASSGTGANSPLHF
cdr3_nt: TGTGCCAGCAGCGGGACAGGGGCCAATTCACCCCTCCACTTT